The count of the clone carrying this TCR beta chain is one. Its antigen is not identified. Blood sampling was done at baseline, cycle 4 day 1, and cycle 7 day 1. The germline CDR1 and CDR2 sequences are SGHTA and FQGNSA. The CDR3 runs to 15 residues. V was clipped by 4 bases and J by 5 bases, with 15 bases between them. The repertoire was sequenced with immunoSEQ multiplex PCR; TCRdb's copy has only in-frame clones and lacks some. The sample consists of 95,000 to 150,000 clones, just under 95% of them appearing once. The sample is drawn from a study of OX40 agonist ivuxolimab in advanced cancers. Study overall: Participants could have had prior anti-PD-1, anti-PD-L1 or anti-CTLA-4 therapy, and around 40% had some.

Study-wide points: At doses 0.1 to 3.0 mg/kg, CD4+ and CD8+ clones expanded. Which antigen the expanded peripheral T cells recognized is unknown.

This sequence was found in an adult with an advanced solid tumor such as melanoma, head and neck, liver or kidney cancer. The sample here was CD4+ or CD8+ T cells sorted from blood, taken in a trial of the OX40 agonist ivuxolimab. The V and J genes are TRBV7-2 and TRBJ1-5; TRBD1 is a possible D gene (6 bases). Here the CDR3 reads CASSSSGVSYQPQHF. As DNA, the CDR3 is TGTGCCAGCAGCTCATCAGGGGTAAGCTATCAGCCCCAGCATTTT.